This TCR beta chain was sequenced for a study of shared clonotypes between healthy human individuals. The V and J ends lost 2 bases and 0 bases respectively, with 10 bases between them. Germline V CDR1 and CDR2: SGHAT, FQDESV (reference sequence). The CDR3 runs to 15 residues. The protocol was immunoSEQ multiplex PCR, while the TCRdb copy is restricted to in-frame clones and leaves out a portion. Among some 2,000,000 clones listed, 95% were seen once. Sequenced: naive CD4+ T cells sorted from blood. Subset specified: CD45RA+ positively selected. The chain links TRBV11-1 to TRBJ2-5; D possibly matches TRBD1 or TRBD2 (7 bases each). The TCR originated in a man aged 18-30 years in good health. In nucleotides, the CDR3 is TGTGCCAGCAGCTTACAGGGGGGGCACCAAGAGACCCAGTACTTC. Translating gives CASSLQGGHQETQYF.